These T cell receptor beta chains were read from a single sample in a study of resident and recirculating memory T cells in vitiligo. Clones were read by immunoSEQ multiplex PCR, and TCRdb kept only the in-frame ones, dropping some. The sample lists about 42,000 clones, about 90% occurring once. The sequenced sample consisted of blood. These receptors all stem from a male donor with vitiligo. CDR3s include the opening cysteine and the closing phenylalanine or tryptophan. Each record gives: CDR3 protein, CDR3 DNA, clone size, D gene, V gene, J gene, CDR3 length. The D gene is left open where the match is weak. Size values are once, few and many counts, or a class for expanded clones, and some rows have none.

CDR3 protein: CSVPEIGVGTEAFF
CDR3 DNA: TGCAGCGTTCCGGAAATCGGGGTAGGCACTGAAGCTTTCTTT
clone size: NA
D gene: NA
V gene: TRBV29-1
J gene: TRBJ1-1
CDR3 length: 14

CDR3 protein: CSARGEETQYF
CDR3 DNA: TGCAGTGCTAGAGGGGAGGAGACCCAGTACTTC
clone size: NA
D gene: NA
V gene: TRBV20-1
J gene: TRBJ2-5
CDR3 length: 11

CDR3 protein: CASSLGLPDTQYF
CDR3 DNA: TGTGCCAGCAGCTTAGGTCTTCCAGATACGCAGTATTTT
clone size: NA
D gene: NA
V gene: TRBV7-2
J gene: TRBJ2-3
CDR3 length: 13

CDR3 protein: CASSPPLAGVYSGANVLTF
CDR3 DNA: TGTGCCAGCTCACCACCTTTAGCGGGGGTTTACTCTGGGGCCAACGTCCTGACTTTC
clone size: NA
D gene: TRBD2
V gene: TRBV18
J gene: TRBJ2-6
CDR3 length: 19

CDR3 protein: CASPIRGGRRSGNTIYF
CDR3 DNA: TGTGCCAGCCCCATTCGTGGAGGGCGACGCTCTGGAAACACCATATATTTT
clone size: NA
D gene: NA
V gene: TRBV5-8
J gene: TRBJ1-3
CDR3 length: 17

CDR3 protein: CASSEGAGNYGYTF
CDR3 DNA: TGTGCCAGCAGCGAGGGGGCCGGGAACTATGGCTACACCTTC
clone size: NA
D gene: TRBD1
V gene: TRBV9
J gene: TRBJ1-2
CDR3 length: 14

CDR3 protein: CASSVASTDQTYNEQFF
CDR3 DNA: TGTGCCAGCAGCGTAGCGTCGACAGACCAAACCTACAATGAGCAGTTCTTC
clone size: NA
D gene: NA
V gene: TRBV9
J gene: TRBJ2-1
CDR3 length: 17

CDR3 protein: CASSETTGTGGNTIYF
CDR3 DNA: TGTGCCAGCAGTGAGACCACTGGGACAGGGGGAAACACCATATATTTT
clone size: NA
D gene: TRBD1
V gene: TRBV6-1
J gene: TRBJ1-3
CDR3 length: 16

CDR3 protein: CASSPQGGGYEQFF
CDR3 DNA: TGTGCCAGCAGCCCCCAAGGCGGGGGTTACGAGCAGTTCTTC
clone size: NA
D gene: TRBD2
V gene: TRBV7-3
J gene: TRBJ2-1
CDR3 length: 14

CDR3 protein: CARPEGRVVYNFNQPQHF
CDR3 DNA: TGTGCCCGTCCGGAGGGCAGGGTCGTTTATAATTTCAATCAGCCCCAGCATTTT
clone size: NA
D gene: NA
V gene: TRBV18
J gene: TRBJ1-5
CDR3 length: 18

CDR3 protein: CASSSRKDRGFYTQYF
CDR3 DNA: TGTGCCAGCAGTTCTCGTAAGGACAGGGGATTTTATACGCAGTATTTT
clone size: NA
D gene: TRBD1
V gene: TRBV7-9
J gene: TRBJ2-3
CDR3 length: 16

CDR3 protein: CASSPSSGVGETQYF
CDR3 DNA: TGTGCCAGCAGCCCATCATCAGGGGTGGGTGAGACCCAGTACTTC
clone size: NA
D gene: NA
V gene: TRBV14
J gene: TRBJ2-5
CDR3 length: 15

CDR3 protein: CASSTLDTQYF
CDR3 DNA: TGTGCCAGTAGTACCTTAGATACGCAGTATTTT
clone size: NA
D gene: NA
V gene: TRBV19
J gene: TRBJ2-3
CDR3 length: 11

CDR3 protein: CASRIEYEQYF
CDR3 DNA: TGTGCCAGCAGGATAGAGTACGAGCAGTACTTC
clone size: once
D gene: NA
V gene: TRBV6-5
J gene: TRBJ2-7
CDR3 length: 11

CDR3 protein: CASSLTWRDTEAFF
CDR3 DNA: TGTGCCAGCAGCTTAACGTGGAGGGACACTGAAGCTTTCTTT
clone size: NA
D gene: NA
V gene: TRBV7-2
J gene: TRBJ1-1
CDR3 length: 14

CDR3 protein: CASSLSGGGTDTQYF
CDR3 DNA: TGTGCCAGCAGCCTTAGCGGGGGGGGCACAGATACGCAGTATTTT
clone size: NA
D gene: NA
V gene: TRBV12-1
J gene: TRBJ2-3
CDR3 length: 15

CDR3 protein: CASSGLAAEQFF
CDR3 DNA: TGTGCCAGCAGCGGCCTAGCAGCTGAGCAGTTCTTC
clone size: NA
D gene: NA
V gene: TRBV5-4
J gene: TRBJ2-1
CDR3 length: 12

CDR3 protein: CASTQTGSSYNSPLHF
CDR3 DNA: TGTGCCAGCACCCAGACAGGGAGCTCCTATAATTCACCCCTCCACTTT
clone size: NA
D gene: TRBD1
V gene: TRBV28
J gene: TRBJ1-6
CDR3 length: 16

CDR3 protein: CASSAFGERGPGELFF
CDR3 DNA: TGTGCCAGCAGCGCGTTTGGCGAGCGGGGTCCCGGGGAGCTGTTTTTT
clone size: NA
D gene: TRBD2
V gene: TRBV13
J gene: TRBJ2-2
CDR3 length: 16

CDR3 protein: CASSSGQGASLGQFF
CDR3 DNA: TGCGCCAGCAGCTCGGGACAGGGGGCGAGCTTAGGGCAGTTCTTC
clone size: once
D gene: TRBD1
V gene: TRBV5-1
J gene: TRBJ2-1
CDR3 length: 15

CDR3 protein: CASSKAGQGETQYF
CDR3 DNA: TGTGCCAGCAGCAAAGCTGGCCAGGGAGAGACCCAGTACTTC
clone size: NA
D gene: NA
V gene: TRBV21-1
J gene: TRBJ2-5
CDR3 length: 14

CDR3 protein: CASSHPEREQFF
CDR3 DNA: TGTGCCAGCAGCCACCCCGAGCGTGAGCAGTTCTTC
clone size: NA
D gene: NA
V gene: TRBV7-3
J gene: TRBJ2-1
CDR3 length: 12

CDR3 protein: CASSLLPPLDRDNSPLHF
CDR3 DNA: TGTGCCAGCAGTTTGCTCCCCCCGCTGGACAGAGATAATTCACCCCTCCACTTT
clone size: once
D gene: NA
V gene: TRBV27
J gene: TRBJ1-6
CDR3 length: 18

CDR3 protein: CASSYSRGTEAFF
CDR3 DNA: TGTGCCAGCAGTTACTCTCGGGGTACTGAAGCTTTCTTT
clone size: NA
D gene: NA
V gene: TRBV6-5
J gene: TRBJ1-1
CDR3 length: 13

CDR3 protein: CASSVGGASYNEQFF
CDR3 DNA: TGTGCCAGCAGCGTAGGCGGCGCTTCCTACAATGAGCAGTTCTTC
clone size: NA
D gene: NA
V gene: TRBV9
J gene: TRBJ2-1
CDR3 length: 15

CDR3 protein: CASSVGLAGREQFF
CDR3 DNA: TGTGCCAGCAGTGTCGGACTAGCGGGGAGAGAGCAGTTCTTC
clone size: NA
D gene: TRBD2
V gene: TRBV6-1
J gene: TRBJ2-1
CDR3 length: 14

CDR3 protein: CSVAGQENYGYTF
CDR3 DNA: TGCAGCGTTGCAGGACAAGAAAACTATGGCTACACCTTC
clone size: NA
D gene: NA
V gene: TRBV29-1
J gene: TRBJ1-2
CDR3 length: 13

CDR3 protein: CASSLQGFSYEQYF
CDR3 DNA: TGTGCCAGCAGCCTGCAGGGATTCTCCTACGAGCAGTACTTC
clone size: NA
D gene: NA
V gene: TRBV11-2
J gene: TRBJ2-7
CDR3 length: 14

CDR3 protein: CASSLGRDRTVDTQYF
CDR3 DNA: TGTGCCAGCAGCTTGGGGCGGGACCGTACCGTGGATACGCAGTATTTT
clone size: NA
D gene: NA
V gene: TRBV7-2
J gene: TRBJ2-3
CDR3 length: 16

CDR3 protein: CASSGPGTGNSYEQYF
CDR3 DNA: TGTGCCAGTAGTGGGCCCGGGACAGGGAACTCCTACGAGCAGTACTTC
clone size: NA
D gene: TRBD1
V gene: TRBV19
J gene: TRBJ2-7
CDR3 length: 16

CDR3 protein: CASSGHIGGVNSPLHF
CDR3 DNA: TGTGCCAGCAGTGGACACATTGGCGGTGTCAATTCACCCCTCCACTTT
clone size: few
D gene: NA
V gene: TRBV27
J gene: TRBJ1-6
CDR3 length: 16

CDR3 protein: CASSEIWGGTDTQYF
CDR3 DNA: TGTGCCAGCAGTGAAATTTGGGGGGGCACAGATACGCAGTATTTT
clone size: once
D gene: NA
V gene: TRBV6-1
J gene: TRBJ2-3
CDR3 length: 15

CDR3 protein: CASSANRDGYTF
CDR3 DNA: TGTGCCAGCAGCGCAAACAGGGATGGCTACACCTTC
clone size: NA
D gene: NA
V gene: TRBV2
J gene: TRBJ1-2
CDR3 length: 12

CDR3 protein: CASSLLPGGSEAETQYF
CDR3 DNA: TGCGCCAGCAGCCTTCTCCCGGGCGGCTCGGAGGCAGAGACCCAGTACTTC
clone size: NA
D gene: NA
V gene: TRBV4-1
J gene: TRBJ2-5
CDR3 length: 17

CDR3 protein: CASSLGQRAIPETQYF
CDR3 DNA: TGCGCCAGCAGCTTGGGCCAGCGGGCGATACCGGAGACCCAGTACTTC
clone size: NA
D gene: NA
V gene: TRBV5-1
J gene: TRBJ2-5
CDR3 length: 16

CDR3 protein: CASSLAGSGDPTDTQYF
CDR3 DNA: TGCGCCAGCAGCTTGGCCGGAAGCGGAGACCCCACAGATACGCAGTATTTT
clone size: NA
D gene: NA
V gene: TRBV5-1
J gene: TRBJ2-3
CDR3 length: 17

CDR3 protein: CASATASGNYNEQFF
CDR3 DNA: TGTGCCAGCGCAACCGCTAGCGGTAACTACAATGAGCAGTTCTTC
clone size: NA
D gene: TRBD2
V gene: TRBV7-3
J gene: TRBJ2-1
CDR3 length: 15

CDR3 protein: CASSYSILGTAYEQYF
CDR3 DNA: TGTGCCAGCAGTTACTCGATTTTAGGGACAGCCTACGAGCAGTACTTC
clone size: NA
D gene: TRBD1
V gene: TRBV6-5
J gene: TRBJ2-7
CDR3 length: 16

CDR3 protein: CASSPLADTQYF
CDR3 DNA: TGTGCCAGCAGTCCACTAGCAGATACGCAGTATTTT
clone size: NA
D gene: NA
V gene: TRBV27
J gene: TRBJ2-3
CDR3 length: 12

CDR3 protein: CASSRGPGVGDTQYF
CDR3 DNA: TGTGCCAGCAGCCGGGGCCCGGGGGTGGGAGATACGCAGTATTTT
clone size: NA
D gene: NA
V gene: TRBV7-2
J gene: TRBJ2-3
CDR3 length: 15

CDR3 protein: CASSRTSGGSRKTQYF
CDR3 DNA: TGTGCCAGCAGCAGGACTAGCGGGGGGAGTAGGAAGACCCAGTACTTC
clone size: NA
D gene: TRBD2
V gene: TRBV5-4
J gene: TRBJ2-5
CDR3 length: 16

CDR3 protein: CASSPAGAGINQPQHF
CDR3 DNA: TGTGCCAGCAGTCCCGCCGGAGCAGGGATTAATCAGCCCCAGCATTTT
clone size: NA
D gene: NA
V gene: TRBV7-2
J gene: TRBJ1-5
CDR3 length: 16

CDR3 protein: CASSLTGPGNTIYF
CDR3 DNA: TGTGCCAGCAGCTTAACAGGGCCTGGAAACACCATATATTTT
clone size: NA
D gene: NA
V gene: TRBV7-8
J gene: TRBJ1-3
CDR3 length: 14

CDR3 protein: CASSLIRDEQYF
CDR3 DNA: TGCGCCAGCAGCTTGATACGGGACGAGCAGTACTTC
clone size: once
D gene: NA
V gene: TRBV5-1
J gene: TRBJ2-7
CDR3 length: 12

CDR3 protein: CASTPTQAGYTF
CDR3 DNA: TGTGCCAGCACCCCGACGCAGGCGGGCTACACCTTC
clone size: NA
D gene: NA
V gene: TRBV6-6
J gene: TRBJ1-2
CDR3 length: 12